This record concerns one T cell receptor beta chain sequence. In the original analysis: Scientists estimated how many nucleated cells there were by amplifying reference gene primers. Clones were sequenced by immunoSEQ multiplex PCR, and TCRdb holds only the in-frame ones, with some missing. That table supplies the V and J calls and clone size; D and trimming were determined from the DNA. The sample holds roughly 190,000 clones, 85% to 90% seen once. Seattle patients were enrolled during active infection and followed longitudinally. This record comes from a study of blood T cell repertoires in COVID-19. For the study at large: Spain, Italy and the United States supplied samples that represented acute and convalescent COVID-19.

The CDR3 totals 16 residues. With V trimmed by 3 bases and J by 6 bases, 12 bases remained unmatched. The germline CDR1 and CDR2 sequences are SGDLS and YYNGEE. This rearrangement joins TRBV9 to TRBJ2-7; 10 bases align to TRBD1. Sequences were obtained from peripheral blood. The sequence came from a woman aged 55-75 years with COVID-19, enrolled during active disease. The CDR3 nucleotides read TGTGCCAGCAGCGCCCCGGGACAGGGGTCCTCTGGCGAGCAGTACTTC. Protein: CASSAPGQGSSGEQYF.